This TCR beta chain is from a study of regulatory T cells in long-lasting Graves disease. Construction of TCR beta libraries relied on iRepertoire HTBI primers and on Arm-PCR targeting CDR3 regions. MiXCR, run by TCRdb on the multiplex PCR reads, gives a single entry per CDR3 protein. Here the sample spans about 210,000 distinct CDR3 sequences, roughly 20% being singletons. V lost 1 base, J lost 9 bases, and 16 bases lay in between. This CDR3 region has 15 residues. The time point was: newly diagnosed GD, antithyroid drugs for less than 3 months. PBMC RNA was the source of the TCR library. Many counts were recorded for this clonotype. The sample also formed part of further work on T cells in Graves' hyperthyroidism and ophthalmopathy. That source adds: First-round RT-PCR with HTBI primers amplified the TCR CDR3 region. The blood repertoire included most of the expanded thyroid clonotypes above 0.001. It was a median roughly 6.5 months before onset that the model predicted ophthalmopathy.

This receptor was identified in a woman under 40 with Graves disease. V and J are TRBV12-3 or TRBV12-4 and TRBJ2-1; unclear D gene. Sample: peripheral blood mononuclear cells (PBMCs), taken at new diagnosis, from a patient treated with antithyroid drugs. CDR3 in amino acids: CASSLDGRGDGEQFF. Here the CDR3 DNA reads TGTGCCAGCAGTTTAGACGGCCGCGGTGACGGTGAGCAGTTCTTC.